This TCR beta chain was identified in a study of response to subunit inactivated influenza vaccine. Findings and caveats of the study: The authors put forward the suggestion that each seasonal influenza vaccination may bring in only a limited number of new T cells.

The CDR3 contains 12 residues. Germline V gene lookup returns CDR1 DFQATT and CDR2 SNEGSKA (reference sequence). V dropped 7 bases and J dropped 3 bases, with 13 bases sitting between them. This clonotype came up a few times. The antigen remains undetermined. TCRdb re-called the RT-PCR reads with MiXCR, one entry per CDR3 protein. Of just under 550,000 distinct CDR3 sequences listed, around 21% are singletons. In addition, the sample was reused for a study of T cells expressing NK-cell markers. That work contributes: As the method of synthesis, 5'RACE template switching with UMIs yielded TCR beta cDNA. With respect to HCMV, seven of the eight sequenced donors were seropositive, and one was seronegative. The share of CD8+ T cells held by dominant NKG2C+ clonotypes was about 1.0-7.5% in about 6 donors. In a few donors, these clonotypes also led the CD3+CD56-NKG2C+ fraction.

The chain carries TRBV20-1 and TRBJ2-7; D might be TRBD2 (5 bases). This specimen consisted of CD4+ T cells sorted from PBMCs, obtained 11 to 12 days after vaccination. This receptor was obtained from a man in his fifties who received an inactivated influenza vaccine. The CDR3 loop is CSVPRENYEQYF. CDR3 nucleotides: TGCAGTGTCCCCCGGGAAAACTACGAGCAGTACTTC.